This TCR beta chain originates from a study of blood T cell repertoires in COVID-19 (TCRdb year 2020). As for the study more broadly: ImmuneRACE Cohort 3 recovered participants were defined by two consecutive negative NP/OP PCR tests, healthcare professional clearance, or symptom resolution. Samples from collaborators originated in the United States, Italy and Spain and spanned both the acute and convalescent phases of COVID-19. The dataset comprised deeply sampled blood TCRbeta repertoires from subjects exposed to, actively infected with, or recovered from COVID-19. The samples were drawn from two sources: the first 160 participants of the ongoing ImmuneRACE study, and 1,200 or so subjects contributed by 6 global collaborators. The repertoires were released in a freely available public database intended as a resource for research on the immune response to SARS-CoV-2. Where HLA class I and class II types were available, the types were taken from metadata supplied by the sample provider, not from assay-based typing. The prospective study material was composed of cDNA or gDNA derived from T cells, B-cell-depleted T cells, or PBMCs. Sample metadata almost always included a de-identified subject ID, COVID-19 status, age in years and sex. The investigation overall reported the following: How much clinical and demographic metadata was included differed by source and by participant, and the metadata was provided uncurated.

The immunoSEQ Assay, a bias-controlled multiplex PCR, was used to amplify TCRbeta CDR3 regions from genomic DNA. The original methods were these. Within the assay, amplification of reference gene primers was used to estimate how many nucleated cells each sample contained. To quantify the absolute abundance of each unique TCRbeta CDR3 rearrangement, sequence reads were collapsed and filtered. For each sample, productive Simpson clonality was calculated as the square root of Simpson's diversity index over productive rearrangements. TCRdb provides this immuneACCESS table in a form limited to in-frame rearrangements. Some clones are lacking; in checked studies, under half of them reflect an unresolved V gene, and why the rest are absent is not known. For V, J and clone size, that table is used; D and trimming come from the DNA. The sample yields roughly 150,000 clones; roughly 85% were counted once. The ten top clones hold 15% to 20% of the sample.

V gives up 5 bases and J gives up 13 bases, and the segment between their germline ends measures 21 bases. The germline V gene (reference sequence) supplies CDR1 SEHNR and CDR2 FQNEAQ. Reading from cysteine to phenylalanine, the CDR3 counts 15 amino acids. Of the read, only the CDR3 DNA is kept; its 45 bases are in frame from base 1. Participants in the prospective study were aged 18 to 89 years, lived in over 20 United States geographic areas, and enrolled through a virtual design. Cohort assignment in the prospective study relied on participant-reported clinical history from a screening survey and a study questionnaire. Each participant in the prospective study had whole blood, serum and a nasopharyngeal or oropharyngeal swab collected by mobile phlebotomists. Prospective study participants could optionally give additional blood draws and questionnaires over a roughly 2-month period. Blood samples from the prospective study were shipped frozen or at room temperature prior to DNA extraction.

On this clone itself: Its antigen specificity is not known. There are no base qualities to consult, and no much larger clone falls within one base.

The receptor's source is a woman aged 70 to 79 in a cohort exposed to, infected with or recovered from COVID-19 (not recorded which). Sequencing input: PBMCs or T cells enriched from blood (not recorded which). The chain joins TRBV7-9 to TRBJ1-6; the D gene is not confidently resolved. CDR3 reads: CASSPQSGALAPLHF. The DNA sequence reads TGTGCCAGCAGCCCCCAATCAGGCGCCTTGGCTCCCCTCCACTTT.